The 4 T cell receptor beta chains presented below share a single source sample, sequenced in a study of blood T cell repertoires in COVID-19. The repertoire was sequenced with immunoSEQ multiplex PCR; TCRdb's copy has only in-frame clones and lacks some. The repertoire holds roughly 200,000 clones, with about 88% as singletons. The specimen was peripheral blood. The receptor source for this set is a woman in her forties or fifties with COVID-19, enrolled during active disease.

V is TRBV9 and J is TRBJ2-7; no clear D. The CDR3 spans 10 residues. Germline V gives CDR1 SGDLS, CDR2 YYNGEE. The germline V and J ends were trimmed by 3 bases and 7 bases, with 5 bases remaining between them. CDR3 DNA sequence: TGTGCCAGCAGCGCTAGGGAGCAGTACGTC. This encodes CASSAREQYV.

This rearrangement joins TRBV12-5 to TRBJ2-7, with D perhaps matching TRBD2 (5 bases). Trimming pared 7 bases from V and 4 bases from J, leaving 11 bases between. Per germline, CDR1 LGHNT and CDR2 FRNRAP. The CDR3 is 12 residues long. CDR3 in DNA: TGTGCTAGTGCCCTAACGGGGTACGAGCAGTACTTC. Protein: CASALTGYEQYF.

The chain couples TRBV6-2 or TRBV6-3 to TRBJ2-3; no definite D call. This CDR3 has 13 amino acids. Germline CDR1 reads MNHEY; CDR2 reads SVGEGT. Deletions cut 4 bases from V and 1 base from J, with 6 bases between. CDR3 in DNA: TGTGCCAGCAGTTTCTATGGCACAGATACGCAGTATTTT. Encoded protein: CASSFYGTDTQYF.

The chain carries TRBV11-2 and TRBJ2-3; possibly TRBD1 for D (6 bases). The CDR3 extends over 16 amino acids. The germline V gene has CDR1 SGHAT and CDR2 FQNNGV. V was shortened by 0 bases and J by 0 bases, with 10 bases between the two germline ends. The CDR3 protein is CASSLDRRGSTDTQYF. The CDR3 region has the DNA TGTGCCAGCAGCTTAGATCGAAGGGGGAGCACAGATACGCAGTATTTT.